These T cell receptor beta chains were read from a single sample in a study of blood T cell repertoires in COVID-19. Profiling relied on immunoSEQ multiplex PCR, and the TCRdb table lists in-frame clones only, not all of them. This table has 35,000 to 50,000 clones, roughly 88% appearing once. Source material: peripheral blood. The receptors here all came from a woman aged 40-49 years with acute or convalescent COVID-19. CDR3s include the opening cysteine and the closing phenylalanine or tryptophan. Each record gives: J gene, clone size, D gene, V gene, CDR3 DNA, CDR3 protein. The D gene is left open where the match is weak. Only part of the rows carry a size: once, few, many, or a class if the clone is expanded.

>TRBJ1-6|-|-|TRBV7-8
TGTGCCAGCAGCTCCGGGAAAGCGGACTCACCCCTCCACTTT
CASSSGKADSPLHF
>TRBJ2-7|once|TRBD1|TRBV7-2
TGTGCCAGCAGCTTAATGAGGGGGCCCCCAGCCGAGCAGTACTTC
CASSLMRGPPAEQYF
>TRBJ1-2|-|-|TRBV19
TGTGCCAGTAGTATAGCCCGGGGAGGGCTTATTCATGGCTACACCTTC
CASSIARGGLIHGYTF
>TRBJ2-7|-|-|TRBV3-1/TRBV3-2
TGTGCCAGCAGCCAAGGGAGACAGTCTACCTACGAGCAGTACTTC
CASSQGRQSTYEQYF
>TRBJ2-3|once|TRBD1|TRBV5-1
TGCGCCAGCAGCTTGGGGACAGGGGGAGGTCGCACAGATACGCAGTATTTT
CASSLGTGGGRTDTQYF
>TRBJ1-2|-|-|TRBV6-4
TGTGCCAGCAGCCCGGACACCCTAAACTATGGCTACACCTTC
CASSPDTLNYGYTF
>TRBJ2-1|-|TRBD2|TRBV29-1
TGCGCCGGGGAGGGCCTTGGTTACAATGAGCAGTTCTTC
CAGEGLGYNEQFF
>TRBJ1-1|-|TRBD1|TRBV19
TGTGCCAGTAGTAGAAGGGACAGACAGAACACTGAAGCTTTCTTT
CASSRRDRQNTEAFF
>TRBJ1-1|once|-|TRBV21-1
TGTGCCAGCAGGTGTTGGGCAACGGATGTAGAAGCTTTCTTT
CASRCWATDVEAFF
>TRBJ2-4|-|-|TRBV30
TGTGCCTGGACCGCCGGGATGGCGGACATTCAGTACTTC
CAWTAGMADIQYF
>TRBJ1-2|once|-|TRBV14
TGTGCCAGCAGCCACGGAGGTTGGTTAGACTATGGCTACACCTTC
CASSHGGWLDYGYTF
>TRBJ1-5|-|-|TRBV2
TGTGCCAGCAGTGAATCCGTTTCCTTCAGCAATCAGCCCCAGCATTTT
CASSESVSFSNQPQHF